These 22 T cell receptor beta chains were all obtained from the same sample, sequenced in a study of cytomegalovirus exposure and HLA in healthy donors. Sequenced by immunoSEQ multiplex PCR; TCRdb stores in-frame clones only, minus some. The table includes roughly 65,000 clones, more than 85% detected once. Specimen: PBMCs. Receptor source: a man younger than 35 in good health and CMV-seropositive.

This chain's CDR3 is CASSAGRGLNYGYTF. CDR3 nucleotide sequence: TGTGCCAGCAGTGCCGGCAGGGGCCTTAACTATGGCTACACCTTC. The chain combines TRBV6-6 with TRBJ1-2, with D tentatively TRBD1 (6 bases). Germline V gene sequence: CDR1 MNHNY, CDR2 SVGAGI (reference sequence). This CDR3 has 15 residues. Trimming shortened V by 5 bases and J by 1 base, and 14 bases separated the two germline ends.

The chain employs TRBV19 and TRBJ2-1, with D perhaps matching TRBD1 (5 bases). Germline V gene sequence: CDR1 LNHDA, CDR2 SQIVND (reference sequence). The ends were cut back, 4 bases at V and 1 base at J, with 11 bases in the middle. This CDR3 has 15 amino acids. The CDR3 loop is CASSSTGASYNEQFF. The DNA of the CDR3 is TGTGCCAGTAGTAGTACAGGAGCATCCTACAATGAGCAGTTCTTC.

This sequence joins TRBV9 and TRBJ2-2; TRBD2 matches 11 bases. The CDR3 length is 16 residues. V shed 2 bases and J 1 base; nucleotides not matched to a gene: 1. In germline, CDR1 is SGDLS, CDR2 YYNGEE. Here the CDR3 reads CASSVLAGGNTGELFF. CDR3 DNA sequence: TGTGCCAGCAGCGTGCTAGCGGGAGGGAACACCGGGGAGCTGTTTTTT.

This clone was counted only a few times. In nucleotides, the CDR3 is TGCGCCAGCAGCTTGGACTATCGCCTGTGGTACTTC. This sequence encodes CASSLDYRLWYF. The genes are TRBV5-1 and TRBJ2-7; the D is unclear. Germline V gene data show CDR1 as SGHRS and CDR2 as YFSETQ. The CDR3 extends over 12 amino acids. The V end was cut by 0 bases, the J end by 12 bases, with 13 bases between.

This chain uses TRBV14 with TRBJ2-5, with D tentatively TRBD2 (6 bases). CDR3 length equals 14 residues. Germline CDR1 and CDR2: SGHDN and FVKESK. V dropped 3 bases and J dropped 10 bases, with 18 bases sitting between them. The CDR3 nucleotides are TGTGCCAGCAGCCAGCAAGCGAGGCCGGGGGACCAGTACTTC. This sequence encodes CASSQQARPGDQYF.

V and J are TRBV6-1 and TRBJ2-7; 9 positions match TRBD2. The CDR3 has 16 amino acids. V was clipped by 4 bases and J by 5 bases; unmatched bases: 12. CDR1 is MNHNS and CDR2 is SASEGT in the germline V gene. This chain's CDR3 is CASSGPRIAGANEQYF. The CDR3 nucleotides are TGTGCCAGCAGTGGCCCGCGAATAGCGGGAGCCAACGAGCAGTACTTC.

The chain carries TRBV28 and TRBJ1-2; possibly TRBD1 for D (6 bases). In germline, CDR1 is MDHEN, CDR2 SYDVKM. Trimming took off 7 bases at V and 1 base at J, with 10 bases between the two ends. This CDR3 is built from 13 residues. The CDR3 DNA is TGTGCCAGCAAAAGGACAGATAACTATGGCTACACCTTC. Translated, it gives CASKRTDNYGYTF.

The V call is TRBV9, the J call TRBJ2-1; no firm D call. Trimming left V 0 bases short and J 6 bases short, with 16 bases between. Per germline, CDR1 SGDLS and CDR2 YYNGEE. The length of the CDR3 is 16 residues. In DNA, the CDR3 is TGTGCCAGCAGCGTAGAAGAGAGACTCTCCGGCAATGAGCAGTTCTTC. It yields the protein CASSVEERLSGNEQFF.

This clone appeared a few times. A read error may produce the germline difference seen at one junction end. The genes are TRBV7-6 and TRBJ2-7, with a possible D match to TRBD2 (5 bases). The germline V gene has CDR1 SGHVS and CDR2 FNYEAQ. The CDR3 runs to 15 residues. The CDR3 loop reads CASSLDPASSNEQYF. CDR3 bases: TGTGCCAGCAGCTTAGACCCGGCTAGCTCCAACGAGCAGTACTTC.

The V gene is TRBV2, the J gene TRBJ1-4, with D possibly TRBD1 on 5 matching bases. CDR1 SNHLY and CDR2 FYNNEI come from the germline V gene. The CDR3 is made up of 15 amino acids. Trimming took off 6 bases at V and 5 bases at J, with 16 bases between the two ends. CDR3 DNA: TGTGCCAGCAGGATTACCGGGACTCGGAATGAAAAACTGTTTTTT. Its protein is CASRITGTRNEKLFF.

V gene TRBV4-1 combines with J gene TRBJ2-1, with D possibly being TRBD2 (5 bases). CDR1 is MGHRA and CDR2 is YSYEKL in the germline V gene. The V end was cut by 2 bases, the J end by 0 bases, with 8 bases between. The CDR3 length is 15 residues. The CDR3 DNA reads TGCGCCAGCAGCCAATCCGGGAACTCCTACAATGAGCAGTTCTTC. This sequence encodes CASSQSGNSYNEQFF.

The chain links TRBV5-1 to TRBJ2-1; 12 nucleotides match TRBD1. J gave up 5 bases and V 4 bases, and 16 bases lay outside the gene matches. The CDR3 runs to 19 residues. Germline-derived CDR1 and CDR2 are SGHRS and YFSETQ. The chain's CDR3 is CASSLTGTGGLGFNNEQFF. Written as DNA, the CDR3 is TGCGCCAGCAGCCTTACCGGGACAGGGGGCCTGGGATTTAACAATGAGCAGTTCTTC.

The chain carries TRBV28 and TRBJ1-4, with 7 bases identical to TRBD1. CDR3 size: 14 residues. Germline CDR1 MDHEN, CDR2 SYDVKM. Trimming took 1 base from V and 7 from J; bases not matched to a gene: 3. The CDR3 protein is CASSLLGGIEKLFF. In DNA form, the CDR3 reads TGTGCCAGCAGTTTATTAGGGGGCATTGAAAAACTGTTTTTT.

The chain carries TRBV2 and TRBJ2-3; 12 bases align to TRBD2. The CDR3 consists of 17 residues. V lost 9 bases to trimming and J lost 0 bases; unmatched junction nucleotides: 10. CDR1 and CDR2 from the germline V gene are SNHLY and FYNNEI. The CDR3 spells CARRTSGGRSSTDTQYF. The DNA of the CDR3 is TGTGCCAGGCGAACTAGCGGGGGGAGGTCTAGCACAGATACGCAGTATTTT.

In nucleotides, the CDR3 is TGTGCCATCCTATTTACTGGGCGAGAAGGTGGCTACACCTTC. Encoded protein: CAILFTGREGGYTF. The chain employs TRBV28 and TRBJ1-2, with unresolved D. The germline V and J ends were trimmed by 10 bases and 7 bases, with 22 bases remaining between them. The CDR3 spans 14 residues. CDR1 and CDR2 (germline): MDHEN, SYDVKM.

The CDR3 sequence: CASSPTATYGYTF. CDR3 DNA sequence: TGTGCCAGTAGTCCGACAGCTACCTATGGCTACACCTTC. This chain uses TRBV19 with TRBJ1-2; a weak D match, TRBD1 (5 bases). The germline gives CDR1 LNHDA, CDR2 SQIVND (reference sequence). This CDR3 spans 13 amino acids. V was pared by 5 bases and J by 4 bases, with 11 bases between.

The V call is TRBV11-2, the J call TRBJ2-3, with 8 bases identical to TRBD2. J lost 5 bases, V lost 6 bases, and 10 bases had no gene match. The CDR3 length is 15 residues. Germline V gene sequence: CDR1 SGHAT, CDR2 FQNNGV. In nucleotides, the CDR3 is TGTGCCAGCAGACTACTGTCGGGAGGGGTAGATACGCAGTATTTT. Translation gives CASRLLSGGVDTQYF.

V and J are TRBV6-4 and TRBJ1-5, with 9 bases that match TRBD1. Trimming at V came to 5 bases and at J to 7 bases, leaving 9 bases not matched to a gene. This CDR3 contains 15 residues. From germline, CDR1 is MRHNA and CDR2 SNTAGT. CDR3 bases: TGTGCCAGCAGTAGATTGGACAGGGGAGGACAGCCCCAGCATTTT. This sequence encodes CASSRLDRGGQPQHF.

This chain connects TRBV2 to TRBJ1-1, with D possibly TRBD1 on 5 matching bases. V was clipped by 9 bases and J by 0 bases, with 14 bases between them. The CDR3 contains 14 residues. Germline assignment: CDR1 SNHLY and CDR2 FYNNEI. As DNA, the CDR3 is TGTGCCAGTAGACAGCTTATAATGAACACTGAAGCTTTCTTT. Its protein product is CASRQLIMNTEAFF.

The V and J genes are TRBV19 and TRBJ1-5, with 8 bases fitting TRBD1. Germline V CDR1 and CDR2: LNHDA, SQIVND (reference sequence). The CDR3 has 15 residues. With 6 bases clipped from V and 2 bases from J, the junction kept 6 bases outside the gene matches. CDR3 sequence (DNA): TGTGCCAGTAGATCAGGGGGCAAAGGCAATCAGCCCCAGCATTTT. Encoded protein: CASRSGGKGNQPQHF.

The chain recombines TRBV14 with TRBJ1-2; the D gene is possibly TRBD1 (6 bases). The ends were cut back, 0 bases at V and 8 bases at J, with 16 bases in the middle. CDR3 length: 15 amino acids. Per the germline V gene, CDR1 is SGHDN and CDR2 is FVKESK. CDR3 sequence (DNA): TGTGCCAGCAGCCAAGAAGCCAGGGGAGAAGGAGGCTACACCTTC. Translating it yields CASSQEARGEGGYTF. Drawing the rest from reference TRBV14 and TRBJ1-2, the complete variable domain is EAGVTQFPSHSVIEKGQTVTLRCDPISGHDNLYWYRRVMGKEIKFLLHFVKESKQDESGMPNNRFLAERTGGTYSTLKVQPAELEDSGVYFCASSQEARGEGGYTFGSGTRLTVV.

CDR3 amino acids: CSVGQGAGANVLTF. As DNA, the CDR3 is TGCAGCGTTGGGCAGGGGGCTGGGGCCAACGTCCTGACTTTC. V and J are TRBV29-1 and TRBJ2-6; 7 bases agree with TRBD1. The J segment lost 2 bases and the V segment lost 4 bases, leaving 2 bases of the junction unmatched. Germline CDR1 and CDR2: SQVTM and ANQGSEA. The CDR3 runs 14 residues.